The 25 T cell receptor beta chains given below trace back to one sample, sequenced in a study of blood T cells in healthy people across ages. The second PCR ran 7 to 11 cycles with a sample-barcoded 5' primer and J-beta primers. MiXCR, run by TCRdb on the 5' RACE reads, gives a single entry per CDR3 protein. There are under 2,000,000 distinct CDR3 sequences in the sample; around 48% occur only once, and less than 2.5% lies in the top ten. Source material: blood. The receptors come from a woman in her thirties or forties in good health.

The chain employs TRBV3-1 and TRBJ1-2; the D is unclear. Germline V gene lookup returns CDR1 LGHDT and CDR2 YNNKEL (reference sequence). The CDR3 spans 12 residues. The germline V and J ends were trimmed by 2 bases and 8 bases, with 9 bases remaining between them. The CDR3 bases are TGTGCCAGCAGCCAACAGGAATTAGGCTACACCTTC. It is translated as CASSQQELGYTF.

This clonotype was detected a few times. V and J are TRBV6-5 and TRBJ2-1; D unclear. Germline CDR1 is MNHEY and CDR2 is SVGAGI. Trimming stripped 0 bases from V and 2 bases from J, with 8 bases between. The CDR3 runs 15 residues. The CDR3 nucleotides read TGTGCCAGCAGTTACTCCGGCCTCACCTACAATGAGCAGTTCTTC. The encoded protein is CASSYSGLTYNEQFF.

The genes are TRBV6-1 and TRBJ1-2; 8 nucleotides match TRBD1. Germline assignment: CDR1 MNHNS and CDR2 SASEGT. The V gene end was trimmed by 4 bases and the J gene end by 5 bases; junction bases not matched to a gene: 18. The length of the CDR3 is 18 residues. This CDR3 reads CASSARPGQVLSRYGYTF. The DNA of the CDR3 is TGTGCCAGCAGTGCCCGACCGGGACAGGTCCTTTCCCGGTATGGCTACACCTTC.

The chain links TRBV9 to TRBJ2-1, with 7 nucleotides matching TRBD1. V shed 6 bases, J shed 4 bases, and the junction held 7 bases outside the gene matches. Germline V gene lookup returns CDR1 SGDLS and CDR2 YYNGEE. The CDR3 has 14 amino acids. CDR3 nucleotide sequence: TGTGCCAGCAACCAGGGGGTGGTGTACAATGAGCAGTTCTTC. Protein product: CASNQGVVYNEQFF.

This clonotype was detected only a few times. CDR3 bases: TGTGCCATCAGTTCCGGGACAGGGGACTACGAGCAGTACTTC. Translating it yields CAISSGTGDYEQYF. The gene calls are TRBV10-3 and TRBJ2-7; TRBD1 aligns across 10 bases. The CDR3 covers 14 residues. The ends lost 5 bases at V and 3 bases at J; junction bases unmatched: 4. The germline V gene has CDR1 ENHRY and CDR2 SYGVKD.

The CDR3 here is CASAKGGGYGYTF. The CDR3 nucleotides are TGTGCCAGCGCCAAGGGAGGGGGTTATGGCTACACCTTC. The chain joins TRBV27 to TRBJ1-2; D might be TRBD1 (6 bases). Trimming cost V 8 bases and J 5 bases, with 15 bases left between them. Germline CDR1 MNHEY, CDR2 SMNVEV (reference sequence). The CDR3 runs to 13 residues.

The V gene is TRBV7-9, the J gene TRBJ2-3; tentatively, D is TRBD1 (6 bases). Trimming took 4 bases from V and 4 from J, leaving 18 bases between them. This CDR3 spans 16 amino acids. Germline V gives CDR1 SEHNR, CDR2 FQNEAQ (reference sequence). The CDR3 protein is CASSSGHPISADTQYF. The CDR3 nucleotides are TGTGCCAGCAGCTCGGGACATCCAATTAGCGCAGATACGCAGTATTTT.

In DNA, the CDR3 is TGTGCCAGCAGCTCCCGGGACAGGGTCCCCTACGAGCAGTACTTC. Translation gives CASSSRDRVPYEQYF. The chain carries TRBV7-9 and TRBJ2-7; 9 bases map to TRBD1. Trimming cost V 4 bases and J 2 bases; bases outside gene matches: 6. Germline V lookup: CDR1 SEHNR, CDR2 FQNEAQ (reference sequence). The CDR3 extends over 15 amino acids.

This sequence joins TRBV27 and TRBJ2-1, with D perhaps matching TRBD2 (5 bases). This CDR3 is 14 amino acids long. V gave up 3 bases and J gave up 8 bases, with 14 bases separating them. Germline loops: CDR1 MNHEY, CDR2 SMNVEV (reference sequence). The CDR3 region has the DNA TGTGCCAGCAGTTTGGTACGTGCGGGCGATGAGCAGTTCTTC. Residues: CASSLVRAGDEQFF.

Points on this clonotype: One end of the junction fails to match germline, which may point to a read error. The chain employs TRBV11-2 and TRBJ2-5; D could derive from TRBD1 or TRBD2 (5 bases each). The J call is in doubt because the DNA end fits TRBJ2-7 better. This CDR3 region has 18 residues. Germline V gene lookup returns CDR1 SGHAT and CDR2 FQNNGV. DNA for the CDR3: TGTGCCAACAGCTTAGAAGTAGGGGCTAGCTTGGGTACGAACGAGCAGTACTTC. It encodes CANSLEVGASLGTNEQYF.

V and J are TRBV6-2 or TRBV6-3 and TRBJ2-7; D gene ambiguous. Germline V CDR1 and CDR2: MNHEY, SVGEGT. V lost 5 bases and J 6 bases, leaving 11 bases between the germline ends. The CDR3 extends over 12 amino acids. CDR3 coding DNA: TGTGCCAGCAGTGTGGGTTGGAGCGAGCAGTACTTC. Translation gives CASSVGWSEQYF.

This rearrangement joins TRBV6-5 to TRBJ2-7, with 8 nucleotides matching TRBD2. This CDR3 is 15 amino acids long. Germline lookup yields CDR1 MNHEY and CDR2 SVGAGI. After removal of 4 bases from V and 7 bases from J, the junction contained 12 bases not matched to a gene. CDR3 residues: CASSFSGEHYNEQYF. CDR3 nucleotide sequence: TGTGCCAGCAGTTTTAGCGGGGAGCACTACAATGAGCAGTACTTC.

This chain uses TRBV7-2 with TRBJ2-5; TRBD1 matches at 7 bases. The CDR3 has 17 amino acids. CDR1 and CDR2 (germline): SGHTA, FQGNSA. The junction had 18 bases not matched to a gene; V was cut back by 6 bases and J by 5 bases. The CDR3 sequence: CASRRTGLPTPGETQYF. The CDR3 DNA reads TGTGCCAGCAGGAGGACAGGCCTACCCACCCCGGGGGAGACCCAGTACTTC.

A few counts support this clonotype. The chain is built from TRBV18 and TRBJ2-5; D remains ambiguous. The tail of the sequence fits TRBJ2-7 better, so the J call may be wrong. CDR1 is KGHSH, CDR2 LQKENI, per germline. This CDR3 region has 12 residues. As DNA, the CDR3 is TGTGCCAGCTCACCAATCGCGTCCGAGCAGTACTTC. This sequence encodes CASSPIASEQYF.

This clonotype occurred many times. The chain employs TRBV12-3 or TRBV12-4 and TRBJ1-2; no firm D call. V lost 6 bases to trimming and J lost 8 bases, with 10 bases between them. This CDR3 spans 11 amino acids. CDR3 loop: CASSKPGGYTF. In DNA, the CDR3 is TGTGCCAGCAGCAAACCTGGAGGCTACACCTTC.

This clonotype has only a few counts. The chain joins TRBV7-2 to TRBJ2-1; D unresolved. Trimming left V 5 bases short and J 8 bases short, with 13 bases between. The germline V gene encodes CDR1 SGHTA and CDR2 FQGNSA. The CDR3 runs to 13 residues. The chain's CDR3 is CASSRTPGYEQFF. As DNA, the CDR3 is TGTGCCAGCAGCCGAACGCCTGGCTATGAGCAGTTCTTC.

The CDR3 is CASSLKSPGPFGYTF. The CDR3, as DNA: TGTGCCAGCAGCTTAAAATCCCCCGGTCCCTTCGGCTACACCTTC. This chain joins TRBV7-8 and TRBJ1-2; D gene ambiguous. The germline gives CDR1 SGHVS, CDR2 FQNEAQ. Deletions cut 2 bases from V and 8 bases from J, with 18 bases between. This CDR3 comprises 15 residues.

This chain links TRBV4-3 with TRBJ2-7, with 9 positions matching TRBD1. Germline CDR1 reads LGHNA; CDR2 reads YSLEER. V lost 4 bases to trimming and J lost 7 bases; unmatched junction nucleotides: 11. The CDR3 sequence is 15 residues long. CDR3 DNA sequence: TGCGCCAGCAGCCTCGTGGGACAGGGTATCGGAGAGCAGTACTTC. It specifies CASSLVGQGIGEQYF.

CDR3 sequence reads: CASSVGKEKETQYF. CDR3 coding DNA: TGTGCCAGCAGCGTAGGTAAAGAGAAAGAGACCCAGTACTTC. This sequence joins TRBV9 and TRBJ2-5; D uncertain. The CDR3 sequence is 14 residues long. V was pared by 0 bases and J by 3 bases, with 9 bases between. CDR1 SGDLS and CDR2 YYNGEE come from the germline V gene. Combining the CDR3 with reference TRBV9 and TRBJ2-5 gives the whole variable domain DSGVTQTPKHLITATGQRVTLRCSPRSGDLSVYWYQQSLDQGLQFLIQYYNGEERAKGNILERFSAQQFPDLHSELNLSSLELGDSALYFCASSVGKEKETQYFGPGTRLLVL.

With regard to this clonotype: Its ends do not fully match the called genes, so a read error is possible. This CDR3 reads CASSLVLGSEIQYF. The CDR3 DNA follows: TGTGCCAGCAGCTTAGTTTTAGGGTCAGAGATCCAGTACTTC. J is TRBJ2-5 and V is TRBV7-2; D is undetermined. Germline loops: CDR1 SGHTA, CDR2 FQGNSA. The CDR3 extends over 14 amino acids.

The chain has TRBV6-2 or TRBV6-3 and TRBJ2-4; D unresolved. The J call is uncertain, as TRBJ2-7 better fits the DNA end. Germline V gene sequence: CDR1 MNHEY, CDR2 SVGEGT. There are 14 residues in the CDR3. The CDR3 loop is CASSYSSLANEQYF. For the CDR3, the DNA is TGTGCCAGCAGTTACTCTTCCCTGGCGAACGAGCAGTACTTC.

This clonotype was seen only a few times. CDR3 sequence (DNA): TGTGCCACCGGGGCAGGGATAGGAAACATTCAGTACTTC. Translating gives CATGAGIGNIQYF. The rearrangement links TRBV15 to TRBJ2-7, with a tentative D call TRBD1 (5 bases). Near its end, the DNA agrees better with TRBJ2-4, so the J call may be wrong. This CDR3 comprises 13 residues. CDR1 and CDR2 from the germline V gene are LNHNV and YYDKDF (reference sequence).

The chain joins TRBV7-9 to TRBJ1-5, with unresolved D. Germline lookup yields CDR1 SEHNR and CDR2 FQNEAQ (reference sequence). The V end lost 4 bases, the J end lost 4 bases, and 14 bases lay between the germline ends. This CDR3 is 15 amino acids long. The DNA of the CDR3 is TGTGCCAGCAGCTCAGCGCAGGAGAGAAATCAGCCCCAGCATTTT. Translation: CASSSAQERNQPQHF.

The genes are TRBV6-2 or TRBV6-3 and TRBJ1-6; D perhaps matches TRBD1 (5 bases). Germline CDR1 and CDR2: MNHEY and SVGEGT. This CDR3 contains 16 residues. V shed 8 bases and J shed 5 bases, with 19 bases lying between them. In nucleotides, the CDR3 is TGTGCCAGCGAGCCCGCCGGGACCCCCAATAATTCACCCCTCCACTTT. This sequence encodes CASEPAGTPNNSPLHF.

This chain joins TRBV18 and TRBJ2-3; D ambiguous. V gave up 2 bases and J gave up 5 bases, with 14 bases separating them. The CDR3 length is 15 residues. Per the germline V gene, CDR1 is KGHSH and CDR2 is LQKENI. The CDR3 reads CASSPVLYSGDTQYF. Here the CDR3 DNA reads TGTGCCAGCTCACCAGTGTTGTACTCTGGAGATACGCAGTATTTT.